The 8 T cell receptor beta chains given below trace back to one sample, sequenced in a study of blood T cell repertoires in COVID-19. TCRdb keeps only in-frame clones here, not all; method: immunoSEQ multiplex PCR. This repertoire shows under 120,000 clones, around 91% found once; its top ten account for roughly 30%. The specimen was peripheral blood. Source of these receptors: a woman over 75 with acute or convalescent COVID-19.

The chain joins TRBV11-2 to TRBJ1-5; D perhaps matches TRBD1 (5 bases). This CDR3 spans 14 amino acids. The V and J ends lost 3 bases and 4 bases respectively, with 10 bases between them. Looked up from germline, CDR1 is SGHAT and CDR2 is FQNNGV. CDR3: CASSFPGGNQPQHF. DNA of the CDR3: TGTGCCAGCAGCTTCCCGGGGGGAAATCAGCCCCAGCATTTT. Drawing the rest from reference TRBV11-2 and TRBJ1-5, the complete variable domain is EAGVAQSPRYKIIEKRQSVAFWCNPISGHATLYWYQQILGQGPKLLIQFQNNGVVDDSQLPKDRFSAERLKGVDSTLKIQPAKLEDSAVYLCASSFPGGNQPQHFGDGTRLSIL.

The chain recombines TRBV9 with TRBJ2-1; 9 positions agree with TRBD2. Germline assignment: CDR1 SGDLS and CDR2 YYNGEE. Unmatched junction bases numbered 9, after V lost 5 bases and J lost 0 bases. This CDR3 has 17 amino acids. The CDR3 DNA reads TGTGCCAGCAGTCGAAGTCCAGCGGGGGGCTCCTACAATGAGCAGTTCTTC. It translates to CASSRSPAGGSYNEQFF.

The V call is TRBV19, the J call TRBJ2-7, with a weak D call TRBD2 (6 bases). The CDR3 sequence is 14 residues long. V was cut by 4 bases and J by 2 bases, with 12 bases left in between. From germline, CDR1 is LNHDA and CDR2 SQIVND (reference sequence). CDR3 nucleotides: TGTGCCAGTAGTAGGGGACTTCCGACCTACGAGCAGTACTTC. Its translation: CASSRGLPTYEQYF.

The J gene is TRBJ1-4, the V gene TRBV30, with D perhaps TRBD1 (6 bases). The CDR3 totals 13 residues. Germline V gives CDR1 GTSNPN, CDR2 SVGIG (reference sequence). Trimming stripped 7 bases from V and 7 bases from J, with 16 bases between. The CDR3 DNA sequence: TGTGCCTCAAACCTACAGGGATTTGAAAAACTGTTTTTT. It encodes CASNLQGFEKLFF.

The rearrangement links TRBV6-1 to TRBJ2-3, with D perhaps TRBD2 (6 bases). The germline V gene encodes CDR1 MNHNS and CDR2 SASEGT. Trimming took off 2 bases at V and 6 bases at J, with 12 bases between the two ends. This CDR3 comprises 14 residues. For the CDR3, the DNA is TGTGCCAGCAGTGAAATGGCGGGGATGGATACGCAGTATTTT. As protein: CASSEMAGMDTQYF.

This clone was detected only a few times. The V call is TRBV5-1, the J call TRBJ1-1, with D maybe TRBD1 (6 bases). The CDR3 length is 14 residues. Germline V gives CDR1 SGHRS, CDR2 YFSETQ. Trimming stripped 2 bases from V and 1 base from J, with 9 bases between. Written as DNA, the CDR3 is TGCGCCAGCAGCTTACAGGGTGGGAACACTGAAGCTTTCTTT. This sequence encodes CASSLQGGNTEAFF.

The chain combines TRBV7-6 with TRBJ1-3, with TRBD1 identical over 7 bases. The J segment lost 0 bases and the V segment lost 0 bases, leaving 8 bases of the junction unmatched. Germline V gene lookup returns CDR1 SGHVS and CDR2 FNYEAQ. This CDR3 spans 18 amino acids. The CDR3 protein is CASSLALGTALSGNTIYF. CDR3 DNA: TGTGCCAGCAGCTTAGCCCTAGGGACAGCCCTCTCTGGAAACACCATATATTTT.

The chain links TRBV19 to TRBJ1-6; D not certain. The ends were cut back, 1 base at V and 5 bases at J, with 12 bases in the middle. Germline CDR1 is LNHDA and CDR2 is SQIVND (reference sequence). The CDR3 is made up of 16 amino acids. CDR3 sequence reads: CASSIVAGIHNSPLHF. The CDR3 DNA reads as TGTGCCAGTAGTATAGTGGCGGGGATCCATAATTCACCCCTCCACTTT.